A single sample is the source of the 21 T cell receptor beta chains below, sequenced in a study of shared clonotypes between healthy human individuals. The method was immunoSEQ multiplex PCR; TCRdb's version includes in-frame clones alone and lacks a portion of them. Of around 700,000 clones listed, less than 80% were seen once; the top ten hold roughly 1.8%. The sequencing sample was made of memory CD4+ T cells sorted from blood. Subset: CD45RA-negative fraction. The receptor set was obtained from a woman under 40 in good health.

The chain uses TRBV5-8 and TRBJ1-5; 7 positions match TRBD1. The ends lost 2 bases at V and 4 bases at J; junction bases unmatched: 6. Per germline, CDR1 SGHTS and CDR2 YDEGEE. The CDR3 consists of 15 residues. This CDR3 is CASSFWDSRNQPQHF. The CDR3, as DNA: TGTGCCAGCAGCTTTTGGGACAGTAGAAATCAGCCCCAGCATTTT. Looking up the rest from reference TRBV5-8 and TRBJ1-5 gives the full variable domain: EAGVTQSPTHLIKTRGQQATLRCSPISGHTSVYWYQQALGLGLQFLLWYDEGEERNRGNFPPRFSGRQFPNYSSELNVNALELEDSALYLCASSFWDSRNQPQHFGDGTRLSIL.

The chain carries TRBV10-3 and TRBJ2-7; TRBD1 might be the D (5 bases). V lost 10 bases and J 5 bases, leaving 18 bases between the germline ends. This CDR3 region has 13 residues. The germline gives CDR1 ENHRY, CDR2 SYGVKD. In nucleotides, the CDR3 is TGTGCCACCAAGGGTTACCAGACAGACGAGCAGTACTTC. This encodes CATKGYQTDEQYF.

The rearrangement uses TRBV10-3 and TRBJ2-6; D not certain. Between the trimmed V and J ends, which lost 4 bases and 0 bases, there was a span of 10 bases. Germline V gives CDR1 ENHRY, CDR2 SYGVKD. There are 16 residues in the CDR3. The CDR3 loop reads CAISVELSSGANVLTF. The CDR3 region has the DNA TGTGCCATCAGTGTTGAGTTAAGCTCTGGGGCCAACGTCCTGACTTTC.

The V call is TRBV16, the J call TRBJ1-1; possible D gene TRBD1, 5 bases. The germline V gene has CDR1 KGHSY and CDR2 FQNENV. V lost 2 bases to trimming and J lost 2 bases, with 12 bases between them. This CDR3 spans 15 amino acids. The CDR3 DNA sequence: TGTGCCAGCAGCCAAGGGACCGCTGCCAACACTGAAGCTTTCTTT. Translating gives CASSQGTAANTEAFF. Filled out from reference TRBV16 and TRBJ1-1, the complete variable domain reads GEEVAQTPKHLVRGEGQKAKLYCAPIKGHSYVFWYQQVLKNEFKFLISFQNENVFDETGMPKERFSAKCLPNSPCSLEIQATKLEDSAVYFCASSQGTAANTEAFFGQGTRLTVV.

In its sample, this clone was seen once. V gene TRBV6-6 combines with J gene TRBJ2-1; TRBD1 matches at 9 bases. With V trimmed by 4 bases and J by 8 bases, 6 bases remained unmatched. In germline, CDR1 is MNHNY, CDR2 SVGAGI (reference sequence). This CDR3 spans 14 amino acids. CDR3 bases: TGTGCCAGCAGTTTTAGGGACAGGGCCCATGAGCAGTTCTTC. Residues: CASSFRDRAHEQFF.

This clone appeared a few times. The J gene is TRBJ1-2, the V gene TRBV10-2; D gene ambiguous. Germline V gene data show CDR1 as WSHSY and CDR2 as SAAADI. The CDR3 is made up of 13 amino acids. V lost 10 bases to trimming and J lost 8 bases, with 20 bases between them. CDR3 DNA: TGCGCCACCCAGATAGCCTCCGCTAGGGGCTACACCTTC. Translated, it gives CATQIASARGYTF.

The gene calls are TRBV18 and TRBJ1-5; D unclear. Germline V gives CDR1 KGHSH, CDR2 LQKENI. V was cut by 0 bases and J by 2 bases, with 14 bases left in between. The CDR3 length is 17 residues. CDR3 amino acids: CASSPPNPGRGNQPQHF. CDR3 in DNA: TGTGCCAGCTCACCACCGAATCCGGGGAGGGGCAATCAGCCCCAGCATTTT.

Regarding this clone: Other DNA sequences within the sample encode an identical CDR3. The chain links TRBV6-5 to TRBJ2-7; tentative D call: TRBD1 (5 bases). Germline CDR1 reads MNHEY; CDR2 reads SVGAGI. Trimming took off 0 bases at V and 3 bases at J, with 9 bases between the two ends. This CDR3 comprises 14 residues. The CDR3 here is CASSYSQGYYEQYF. The DNA of the CDR3 is TGTGCCAGCAGTTACTCGCAGGGCTACTACGAGCAGTACTTC.

This clone turned up a few times. V and J are TRBV2 and TRBJ1-2; possible D gene TRBD1, 6 bases. V dropped 5 bases and J dropped 4 bases, with 17 bases sitting between them. The CDR3 loop spans 15 amino acids. Germline V lookup: CDR1 SNHLY, CDR2 FYNNEI. CDR3 sequence (DNA): TGTGCCAGCAGTACCTTAGACAGGTTGGGCTATGGCTACACCTTC. Its translation: CASSTLDRLGYGYTF.

The J gene is TRBJ1-1, the V gene TRBV5-8, with TRBD1 identical over 9 bases. Trimming at V came to 4 bases and at J to 5 bases, leaving 6 bases not matched to a gene. This CDR3 has 14 amino acids. The germline gives CDR1 SGHTS, CDR2 YDEGEE. CDR3 protein: CASSTGTGRTEAFF. Written as DNA, the CDR3 is TGTGCCAGCAGCACCGGGACAGGGAGGACTGAAGCTTTCTTT.

This clone showed up just once. The genes are TRBV11-2 and TRBJ2-7; 7 nucleotides match TRBD2. The CDR3 is 12 amino acids. In germline, CDR1 is SGHAT, CDR2 FQNNGV. V lost 6 bases to trimming and J lost 5 bases; unmatched junction nucleotides: 4. CDR3 sequence reads: CASSLTSDEQYF. For the CDR3, the DNA is TGTGCCAGCAGTTTAACTAGCGACGAGCAGTACTTC.

J is TRBJ1-2 and V is TRBV19, with D unclear. Looked up from germline, CDR1 is LNHDA and CDR2 is SQIVND (reference sequence). V lost 5 bases to trimming and J lost 3 bases, with 16 bases between them. The CDR3 is 15 residues long. The chain's CDR3 is CASSPSVLPDYGYTF. As DNA, the CDR3 is TGTGCCAGTAGTCCTTCCGTCCTTCCCGACTATGGCTACACCTTC.

The chain employs TRBV5-1 and TRBJ2-3; D is unresolved. The V gene lost 5 bases and the J gene lost 6 bases, with 10 bases spanning the gap. Per germline, CDR1 SGHRS and CDR2 YFSETQ. The CDR3 runs to 12 residues. The CDR3 loop is CASSLWRDTQYF. The CDR3 DNA sequence: TGCGCCAGCAGTCTCTGGCGGGATACGCAGTATTTT.

The rearrangement joins TRBV7-8 to TRBJ2-6; TRBD1 agrees at 9 bases. The junction had 21 bases not matched to a gene; V was cut back by 5 bases and J by 4 bases. Germline CDR1 is SGHVS and CDR2 is FQNEAQ. This CDR3 contains 21 residues. The CDR3 sequence: CASSGSGTGITGSEGANVLTF. The CDR3 DNA reads as TGTGCCAGCAGCGGATCCGGGACAGGGATAACCGGCTCTGAGGGGGCCAACGTCCTGACTTTC.

The chain links TRBV5-8 to TRBJ2-1; 11 positions agree with TRBD2. The CDR3 extends over 18 amino acids. V shed 4 bases and J 4 bases; nucleotides not matched to a gene: 13. Per the germline V gene, CDR1 is SGHTS and CDR2 is YDEGEE. The DNA for the CDR3 is TGTGCCAGCAGCCCCTCTCCCGCGACTAGCGGGGCATACAATGAGCAGTTCTTC. Protein: CASSPSPATSGAYNEQFF.

V gene TRBV2 combines with J gene TRBJ1-1; TRBD1 matches at 7 bases. From germline, CDR1 is SNHLY and CDR2 FYNNEI. The V gene end was trimmed by 4 bases and the J gene end by 3 bases; junction bases not matched to a gene: 5. The CDR3 length is 14 residues. CDR3 sequence (DNA): TGTGCCAGCAGTGTAGGGGGCAGGGACACTGAAGCTTTCTTT. Amino acids: CASSVGGRDTEAFF.

The CDR3 spells CASSLVGNSNQPQHF. CDR3 DNA sequence: TGTGCCAGCAGCTTAGTGGGAAATAGCAATCAGCCCCAGCATTTT. This chain connects TRBV7-9 to TRBJ1-5; D remains ambiguous. Germline loops: CDR1 SEHNR, CDR2 FQNEAQ (reference sequence). V gave up 1 base and J gave up 0 bases, with 7 bases separating them. The CDR3 spans 15 residues. The variable domain in full, with the rest retrieved from reference TRBV7-9 and TRBJ1-5, is DTGVSQNPRHKITKRGQNVTFRCDPISEHNRLYWYRQTLGQGPEFLTYFQNEAQLEKSRLLSDRFSAERPKGSFSTLEIQRTEQGDSAMYLCASSLVGNSNQPQHFGDGTRLSIL.

The rearrangement uses TRBV28 and TRBJ1-6; no firm D call. Trimming cost V 5 bases and J 7 bases, with 18 bases left between them. The CDR3 consists of 16 residues. Germline CDR1 is MDHEN and CDR2 is SYDVKM. CDR3 bases: TGTGCCAGCAGTGAGGCGAGCTCCCTTGGGAATTCACCCCTCCACTTT. Protein product: CASSEASSLGNSPLHF.

To note about this clone: This may be a read error: a much more frequent sequence differs by one nucleotide. This CDR3 reads CSAWSYNEQFF. Here the CDR3 DNA reads TGCAGTGCTTGGTCCTACAATGAGCAGTTCTTC. The chain uses TRBV20-1 and TRBJ2-1; D unclear. The V and J ends lost 5 bases and 1 base respectively, with 3 bases between them. Germline CDR1 DFQATT, CDR2 SNEGSKA (reference sequence). The CDR3 runs 11 residues.

This chain connects TRBV10-2 to TRBJ2-1, with 11 nucleotides matching TRBD2. J gave up 7 bases and V 10 bases, and 6 bases lay outside the gene matches. Per the germline V gene, CDR1 is WSHSY and CDR2 is SAAADI. This CDR3 is 13 amino acids long. This CDR3 is CATMTSGVNEQFF. CDR3 DNA sequence: TGCGCCACCATGACTAGCGGGGTAAATGAGCAGTTCTTC.

There are a few counts of this clone. The chain uses TRBV5-4 and TRBJ1-1; D remains ambiguous. This CDR3 has 13 residues. Per germline, CDR1 SGHNT and CDR2 YYREEE (reference sequence). With 4 bases removed from V and 6 bases from J, the gap between germline ends came to 13 bases. Written as DNA, the CDR3 is TGTGCCAGCAGCGAAGGGTCAGAGTCTGAAGCTTTCTTT. This translates into CASSEGSESEAFF. Based on the CDR3 plus reference TRBV5-4 and TRBJ1-1, the full variable domain is ETGVTQSPTHLIKTRGQQVTLRCSSQSGHNTVSWYQQALGQGPQFIFQYYREEENGRGNFPPRFSGLQFPNYSSELNVNALELDDSALYLCASSEGSESEAFFGQGTRLTVV.